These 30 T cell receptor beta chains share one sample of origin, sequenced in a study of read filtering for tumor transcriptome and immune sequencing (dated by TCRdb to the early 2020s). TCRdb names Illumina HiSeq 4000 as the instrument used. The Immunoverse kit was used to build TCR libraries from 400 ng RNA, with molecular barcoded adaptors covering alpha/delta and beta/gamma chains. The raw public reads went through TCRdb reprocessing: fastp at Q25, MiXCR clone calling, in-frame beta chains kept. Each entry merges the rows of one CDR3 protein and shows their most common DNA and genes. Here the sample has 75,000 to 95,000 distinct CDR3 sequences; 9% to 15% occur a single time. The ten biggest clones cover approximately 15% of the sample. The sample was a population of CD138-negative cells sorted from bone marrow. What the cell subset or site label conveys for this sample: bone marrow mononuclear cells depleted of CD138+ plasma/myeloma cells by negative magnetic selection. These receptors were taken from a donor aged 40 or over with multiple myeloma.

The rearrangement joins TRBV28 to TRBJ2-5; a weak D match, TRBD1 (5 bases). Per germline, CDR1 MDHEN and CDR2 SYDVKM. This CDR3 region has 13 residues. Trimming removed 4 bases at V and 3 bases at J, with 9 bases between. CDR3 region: CASSWGAEETQYF. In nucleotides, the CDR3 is TGTGCCAGCAGTTGGGGCGCAGAAGAGACCCAGTACTTC.

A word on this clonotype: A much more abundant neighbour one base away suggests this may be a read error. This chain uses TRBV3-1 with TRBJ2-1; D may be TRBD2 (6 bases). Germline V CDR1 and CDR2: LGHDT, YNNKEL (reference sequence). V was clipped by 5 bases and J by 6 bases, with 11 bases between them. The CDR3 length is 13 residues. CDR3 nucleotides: TGTGCCAGCAGCATGGTGACTAGCAATGAGCAGTTCTTC. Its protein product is CASSMVTSNEQFF.

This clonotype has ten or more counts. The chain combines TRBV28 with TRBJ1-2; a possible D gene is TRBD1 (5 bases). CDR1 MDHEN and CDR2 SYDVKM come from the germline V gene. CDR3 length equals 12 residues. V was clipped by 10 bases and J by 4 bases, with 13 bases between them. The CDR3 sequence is CATLRETYGYTF. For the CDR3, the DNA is TGTGCCACCCTCAGGGAAACCTATGGCTACACCTTC.

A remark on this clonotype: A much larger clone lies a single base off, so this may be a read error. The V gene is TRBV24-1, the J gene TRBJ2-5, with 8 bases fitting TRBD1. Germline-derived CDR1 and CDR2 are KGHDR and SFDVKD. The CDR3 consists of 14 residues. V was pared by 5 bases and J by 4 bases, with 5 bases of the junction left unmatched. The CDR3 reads CATSGAGGGETQYF. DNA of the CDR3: TGTGCCACCAGTGGGGCAGGGGGCGGAGAGACCCAGTACTTC.

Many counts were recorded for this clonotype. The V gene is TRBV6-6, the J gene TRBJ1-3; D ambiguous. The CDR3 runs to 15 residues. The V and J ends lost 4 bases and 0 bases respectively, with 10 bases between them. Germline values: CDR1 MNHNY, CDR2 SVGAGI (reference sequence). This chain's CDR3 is CASSWDFLSGNTIYF. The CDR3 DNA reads TGTGCCAGCAGTTGGGATTTCCTCTCTGGAAACACCATATATTTT.

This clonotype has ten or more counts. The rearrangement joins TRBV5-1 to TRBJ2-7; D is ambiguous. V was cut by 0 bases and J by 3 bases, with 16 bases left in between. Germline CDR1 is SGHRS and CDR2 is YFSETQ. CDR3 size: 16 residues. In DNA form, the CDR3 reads TGCGCCAGCAGCTTGGACGGACGGACGACGGGCTACGAGCAGTACTTC. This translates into CASSLDGRTTGYEQYF. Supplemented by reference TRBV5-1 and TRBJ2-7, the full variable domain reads KAGVTQTPRYLIKTRGQQVTLSCSPISGHRSVSWYQQTPGQGLQFLFEYFSETQRNKGNFPGRFSGRQFSNSRSEMNVSTLELGDSALYLCASSLDGRTTGYEQYFGPGTRLTVT.

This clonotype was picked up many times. CDR3 coding DNA: TGCAGTGCCCCCTCGCGGGAGGGCCCCTACGAGCAGTACTTC. It yields the protein CSAPSREGPYEQYF. The genes are TRBV20-1 and TRBJ2-7, with 9 bases that match TRBD2. Germline V gives CDR1 DFQATT, CDR2 SNEGSKA (reference sequence). V was pared by 6 bases and J by 2 bases, with 8 bases of the junction left unmatched. This CDR3 comprises 14 residues.

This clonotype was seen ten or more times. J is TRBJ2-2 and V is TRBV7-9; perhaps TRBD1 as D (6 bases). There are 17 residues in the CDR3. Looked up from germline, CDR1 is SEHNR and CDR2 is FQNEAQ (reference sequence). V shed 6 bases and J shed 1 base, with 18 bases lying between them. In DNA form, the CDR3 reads TGTGCCAGCAGTTTTACGGCCGGGACAATGAACACCGGGGAGCTGTTTTTT. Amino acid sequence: CASSFTAGTMNTGELFF.

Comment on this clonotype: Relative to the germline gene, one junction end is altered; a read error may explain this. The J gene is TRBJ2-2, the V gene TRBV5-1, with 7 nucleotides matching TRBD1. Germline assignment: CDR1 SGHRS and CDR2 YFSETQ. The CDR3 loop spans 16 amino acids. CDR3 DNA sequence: TGCGCCGGCAGCACCGACAGGGTCCTCCGCACCGGGGAGCTGTTTTTT. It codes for CAGSTDRVLRTGELFF.

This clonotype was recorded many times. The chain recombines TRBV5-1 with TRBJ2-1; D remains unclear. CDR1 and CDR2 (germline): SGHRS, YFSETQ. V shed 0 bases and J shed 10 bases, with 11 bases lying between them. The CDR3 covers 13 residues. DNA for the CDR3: TGCGCCAGCAGCTTGGTAGCCCGGCTCGAGCAGTTCTTC. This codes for CASSLVARLEQFF. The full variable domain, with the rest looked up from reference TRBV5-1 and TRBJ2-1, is KAGVTQTPRYLIKTRGQQVTLSCSPISGHRSVSWYQQTPGQGLQFLFEYFSETQRNKGNFPGRFSGRQFSNSRSEMNVSTLELGDSALYLCASSLVARLEQFFGPGTRLTVL.

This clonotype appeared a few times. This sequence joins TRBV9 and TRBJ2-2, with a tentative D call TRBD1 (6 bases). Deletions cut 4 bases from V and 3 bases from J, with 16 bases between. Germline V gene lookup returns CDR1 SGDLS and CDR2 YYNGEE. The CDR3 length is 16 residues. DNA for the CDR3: TGTGCCAGCAGCCCTGACCCAACAGGGTACACCGGGGAGCTGTTTTTT. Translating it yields CASSPDPTGYTGELFF. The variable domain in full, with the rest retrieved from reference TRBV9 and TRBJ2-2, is DSGVTQTPKHLITATGQRVTLRCSPRSGDLSVYWYQQSLDQGLQFLIQYYNGEERAKGNILERFSAQQFPDLHSELNLSSLELGDSALYFCASSPDPTGYTGELFFGEGSRLTVL.

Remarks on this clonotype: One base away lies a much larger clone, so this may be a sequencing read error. In DNA form, the CDR3 reads TGCGCCAGCAGCTTGGGCAGTACTGAAGCTCTCTTT. This encodes CASSLGSTEALF. The V gene is TRBV5-1, the J gene TRBJ1-1; D remains ambiguous. Germline V lookup: CDR1 SGHRS, CDR2 YFSETQ. This CDR3 contains 12 residues.

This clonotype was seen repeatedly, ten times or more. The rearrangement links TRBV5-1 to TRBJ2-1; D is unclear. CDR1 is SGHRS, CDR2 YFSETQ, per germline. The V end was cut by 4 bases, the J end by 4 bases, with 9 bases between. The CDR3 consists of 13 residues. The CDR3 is CASSLGNYNEQFF. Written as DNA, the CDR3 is TGCGCCAGCAGCCTAGGCAATTACAATGAGCAGTTCTTC. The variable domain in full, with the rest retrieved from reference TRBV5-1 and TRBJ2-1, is KAGVTQTPRYLIKTRGQQVTLSCSPISGHRSVSWYQQTPGQGLQFLFEYFSETQRNKGNFPGRFSGRQFSNSRSEMNVSTLELGDSALYLCASSLGNYNEQFFGPGTRLTVL.

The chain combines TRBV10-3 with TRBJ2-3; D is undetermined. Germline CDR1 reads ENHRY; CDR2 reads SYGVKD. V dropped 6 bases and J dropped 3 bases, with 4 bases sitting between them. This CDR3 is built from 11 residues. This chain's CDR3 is CAIRMTDTQYF. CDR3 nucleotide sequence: TGTGCCATCAGGATGACAGATACGCAGTATTTT.

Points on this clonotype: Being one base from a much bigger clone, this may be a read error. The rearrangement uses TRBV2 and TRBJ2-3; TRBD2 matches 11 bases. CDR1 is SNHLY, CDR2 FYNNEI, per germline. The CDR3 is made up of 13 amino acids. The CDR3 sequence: CAGGGLAADTRYF. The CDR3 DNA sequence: TGTGCCGGAGGGGGACTAGCGGCAGATACGCGGTATTTT. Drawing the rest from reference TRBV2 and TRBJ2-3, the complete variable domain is EPEVTQTPSHQVTQMGQEVILRCVPISNHLYFYWYRQILGQKVEFLVSFYNNEISEKSEIFDDQFSVERPDGSNFTLKIRSTKLEDSAMYFCAGGGLAADTRYFGPGTRLTVL.

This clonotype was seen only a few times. CDR3 sequence: CASTRTSQMGEQYF. The CDR3 region has the DNA TGTGCCAGCACCCGGACTAGTCAAATGGGCGAGCAGTACTTC. The V gene is TRBV2, the J gene TRBJ2-7; TRBD2 agrees at 7 bases. The CDR3 length is 14 residues. Germline values: CDR1 SNHLY, CDR2 FYNNEI. The junction had 12 bases not matched to a gene; V was cut back by 7 bases and J by 6 bases. Looking up the rest from reference TRBV2 and TRBJ2-7 gives the full variable domain: EPEVTQTPSHQVTQMGQEVILRCVPISNHLYFYWYRQILGQKVEFLVSFYNNEISEKSEIFDDQFSVERPDGSNFTLKIRSTKLEDSAMYFCASTRTSQMGEQYFGPGTRLTVT.

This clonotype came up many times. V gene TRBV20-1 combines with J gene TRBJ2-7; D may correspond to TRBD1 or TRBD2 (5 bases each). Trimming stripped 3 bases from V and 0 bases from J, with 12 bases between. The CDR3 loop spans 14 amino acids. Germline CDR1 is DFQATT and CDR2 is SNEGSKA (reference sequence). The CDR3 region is CSARGGTGSYEQYF. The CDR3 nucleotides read TGCAGTGCTAGGGGTGGGACCGGCTCCTACGAGCAGTACTTC.

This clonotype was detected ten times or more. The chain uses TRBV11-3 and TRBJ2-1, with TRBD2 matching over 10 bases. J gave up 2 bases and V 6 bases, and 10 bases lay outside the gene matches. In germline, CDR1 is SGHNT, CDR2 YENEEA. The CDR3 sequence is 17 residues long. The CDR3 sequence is CASSQRGGSLTYNEQFF. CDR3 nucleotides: TGTGCCAGCAGTCAGCGGGGGGGGAGTCTGACCTACAATGAGCAGTTCTTC.

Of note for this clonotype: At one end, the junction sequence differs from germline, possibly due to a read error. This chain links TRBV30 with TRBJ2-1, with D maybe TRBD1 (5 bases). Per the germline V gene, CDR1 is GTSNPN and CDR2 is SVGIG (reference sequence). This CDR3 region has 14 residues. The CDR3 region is CAWGAARLYNEQFF. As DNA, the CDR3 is TGTGCCTGGGGGGCGGCCAGACTTTACAATGAACAGTTCTTC.

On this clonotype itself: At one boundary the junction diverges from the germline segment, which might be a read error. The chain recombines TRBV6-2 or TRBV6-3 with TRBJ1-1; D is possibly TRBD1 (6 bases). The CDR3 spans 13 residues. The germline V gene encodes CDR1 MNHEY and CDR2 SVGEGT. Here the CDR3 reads CASQSGAFTEASF. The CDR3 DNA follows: TGTGCCAGCCAGTCGGGGGCTTTCACTGAAGCTTCCTTT.

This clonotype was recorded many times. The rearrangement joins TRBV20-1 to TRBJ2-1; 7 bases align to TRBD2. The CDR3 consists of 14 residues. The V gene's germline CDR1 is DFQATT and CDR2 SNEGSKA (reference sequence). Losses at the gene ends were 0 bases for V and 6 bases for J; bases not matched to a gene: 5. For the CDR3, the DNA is TGCAGTGCTAGAGACGGTGGGAGGGGCAATGAGCAGTTCTTC. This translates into CSARDGGRGNEQFF.

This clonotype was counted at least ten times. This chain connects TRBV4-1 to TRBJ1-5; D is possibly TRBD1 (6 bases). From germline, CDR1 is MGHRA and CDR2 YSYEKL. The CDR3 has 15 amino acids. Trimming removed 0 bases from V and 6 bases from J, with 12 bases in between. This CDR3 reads CASSQDSTGTQPQHF. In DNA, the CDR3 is TGCGCCAGCAGCCAAGATAGTACAGGGACTCAGCCCCAGCATTTT.

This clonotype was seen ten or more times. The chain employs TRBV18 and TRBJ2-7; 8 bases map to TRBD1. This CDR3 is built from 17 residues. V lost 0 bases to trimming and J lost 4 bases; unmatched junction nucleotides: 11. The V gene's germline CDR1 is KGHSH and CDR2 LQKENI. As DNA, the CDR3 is TGTGCCAGCTCACCACCAAGGCTAACAGGGGGGTTGTACGAGCAGTACTTC. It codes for CASSPPRLTGGLYEQYF.

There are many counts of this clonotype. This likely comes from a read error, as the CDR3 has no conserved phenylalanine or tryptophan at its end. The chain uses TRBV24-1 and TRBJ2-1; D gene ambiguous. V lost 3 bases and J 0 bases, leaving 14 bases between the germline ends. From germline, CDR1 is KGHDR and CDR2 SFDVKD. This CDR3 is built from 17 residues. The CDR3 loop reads CATSDPRSTSSYNEQFL. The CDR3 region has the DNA TGTGCCACCAGTGATCCCAGGAGTACGAGCTCCTACAATGAGCAGTTCCTC.

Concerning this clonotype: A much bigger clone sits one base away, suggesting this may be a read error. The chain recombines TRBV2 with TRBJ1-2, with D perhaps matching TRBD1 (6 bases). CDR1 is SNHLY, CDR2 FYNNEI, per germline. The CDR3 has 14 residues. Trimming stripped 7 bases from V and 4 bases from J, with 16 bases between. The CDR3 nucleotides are TGTGCCAGCATACAGGGCTTGGTCGGCTATGGCTACACCTTC. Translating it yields CASIQGLVGYGYTF.

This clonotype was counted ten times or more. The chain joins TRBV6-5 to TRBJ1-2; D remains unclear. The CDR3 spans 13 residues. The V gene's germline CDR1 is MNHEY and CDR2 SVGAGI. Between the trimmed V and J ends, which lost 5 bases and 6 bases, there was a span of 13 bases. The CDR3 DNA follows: TGTGCCAGCAGTCCCCGAGTCGGCGATGGCTACACCTTC. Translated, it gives CASSPRVGDGYTF.

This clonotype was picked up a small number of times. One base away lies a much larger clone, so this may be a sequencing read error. This CDR3 reads CASSRLAGSQETRYF. The DNA of the CDR3 is TGCGCCAGCAGCAGGTTAGCGGGAAGCCAAGAGACCCGGTACTTC. The V and J genes are TRBV5-1 and TRBJ2-5; 8 nucleotides agree with TRBD2. Germline V CDR1 and CDR2: SGHRS, YFSETQ. The CDR3 is made up of 15 amino acids.

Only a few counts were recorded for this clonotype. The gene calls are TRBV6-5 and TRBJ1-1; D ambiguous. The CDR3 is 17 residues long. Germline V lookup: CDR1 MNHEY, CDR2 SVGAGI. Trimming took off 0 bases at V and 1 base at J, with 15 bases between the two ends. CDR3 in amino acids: CASSYSPEAASNTEAFF. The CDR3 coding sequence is TGTGCCAGCAGTTACTCTCCAGAGGCCGCCTCGAACACTGAAGCTTTCTTT.

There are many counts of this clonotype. CDR3 bases: TGTGCCAGCAGCCGACAGACCGATAATTCACCCCTCCACTTT. Translated: CASSRQTDNSPLHF. The chain carries TRBV7-2 and TRBJ1-6; maybe TRBD1 (5 bases). This CDR3 is built from 14 residues. V gave up 5 bases and J gave up 5 bases, with 10 bases separating them. Germline values: CDR1 SGHTA, CDR2 FQGNSA.

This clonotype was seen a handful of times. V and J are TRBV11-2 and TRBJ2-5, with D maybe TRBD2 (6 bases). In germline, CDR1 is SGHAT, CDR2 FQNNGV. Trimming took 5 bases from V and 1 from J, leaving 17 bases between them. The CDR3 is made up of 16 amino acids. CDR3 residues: CASSLWGGGPQETQYF. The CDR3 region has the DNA TGTGCCAGCAGCCTGTGGGGAGGAGGGCCCCAAGAGACCCAGTACTTC.